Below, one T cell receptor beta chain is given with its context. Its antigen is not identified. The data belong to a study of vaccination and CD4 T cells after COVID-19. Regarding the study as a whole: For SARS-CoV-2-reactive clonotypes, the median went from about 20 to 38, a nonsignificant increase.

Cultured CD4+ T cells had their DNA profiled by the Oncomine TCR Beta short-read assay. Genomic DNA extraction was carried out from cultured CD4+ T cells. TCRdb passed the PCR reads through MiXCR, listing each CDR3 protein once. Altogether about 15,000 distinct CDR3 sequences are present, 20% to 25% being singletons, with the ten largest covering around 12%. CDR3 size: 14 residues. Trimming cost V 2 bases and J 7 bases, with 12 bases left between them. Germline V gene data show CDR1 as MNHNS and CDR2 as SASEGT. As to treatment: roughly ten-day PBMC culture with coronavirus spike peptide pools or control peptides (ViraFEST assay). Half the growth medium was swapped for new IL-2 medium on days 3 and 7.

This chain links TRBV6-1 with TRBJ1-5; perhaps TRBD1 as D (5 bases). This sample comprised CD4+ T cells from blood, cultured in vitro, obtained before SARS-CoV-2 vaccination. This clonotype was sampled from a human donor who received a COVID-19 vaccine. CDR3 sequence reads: CASSELEGSQPQHF. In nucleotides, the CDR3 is TGTGCCAGCAGTGAATTAGAGGGGTCCCAGCCCCAGCATTTT.